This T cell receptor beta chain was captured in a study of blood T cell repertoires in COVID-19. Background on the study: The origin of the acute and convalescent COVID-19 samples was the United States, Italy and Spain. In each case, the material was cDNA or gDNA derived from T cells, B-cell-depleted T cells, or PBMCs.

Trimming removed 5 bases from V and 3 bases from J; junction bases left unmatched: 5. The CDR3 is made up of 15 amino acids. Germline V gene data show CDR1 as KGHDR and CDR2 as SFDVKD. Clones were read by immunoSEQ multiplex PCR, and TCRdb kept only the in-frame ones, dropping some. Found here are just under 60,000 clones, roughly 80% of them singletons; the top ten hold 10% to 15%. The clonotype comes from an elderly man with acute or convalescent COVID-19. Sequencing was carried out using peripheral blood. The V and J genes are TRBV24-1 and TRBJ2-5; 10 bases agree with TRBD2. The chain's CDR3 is CATSATGLAEETQYF. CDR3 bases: TGTGCCACCAGTGCCACCGGACTAGCGGAAGAGACCCAGTACTTC.